This T cell receptor beta chain was captured by sequencing in a study of early T cells in non-severe SARS-CoV-2 infection. At the level of the study: Whole-blood bulk RNA, unsorted, was sequenced, and chains were unpaired. Whole-study results and caveats: Missing private and CD4 specificities, VDJdb matching favored anti-spike CD8 responses.

Researchers tagged individual cDNA molecules with unique molecular identifiers. TCRdb passed the 5' RACE reads through MiXCR, listing each CDR3 protein once. The data hold tens of thousands of distinct CDR3 sequences, with more than 10% observed a single time. The germline CDR1 and CDR2 sequences are MNHEY and SMNVEV (reference sequence). The length of the CDR3 is 15 residues. Trimming took off 3 bases at V and 0 bases at J, with 9 bases between the two ends. About this clonotype itself: Its antigen is not identified.

J is TRBJ2-1 and V is TRBV27; unclear D gene. This clonotype originated in an adult who was a healthcare worker with PCR-confirmed SARS-CoV-2 infection or an uninfected control (not recorded which). The sample was whole blood. Here the CDR3 reads CASSFAVDSYNEQFF. In DNA, the CDR3 is TGTGCCAGCAGTTTCGCGGTAGACTCCTACAATGAGCAGTTCTTC.